This is a list of T cell receptor beta chains from one sample in a study of blood T cell repertoires in COVID-19. This table comes from immunoSEQ multiplex PCR, and its TCRdb copy is limited to in-frame clones, with some not included. The sample lists some 200,000 clones; roughly 80% were seen once. The sequenced sample was PBMCs or T cells enriched from blood (not recorded which). The receptors come from a woman aged 40 to 55 with acute COVID-19. The CDR3 runs from the conserved cysteine through the conserved F or W. A D gene is named only where the DNA matches it firmly. Only some rows state a clone size, as once, few, many or a class for expanded clones.

>.|TRBJ1-2|.|TRBV11-2
CASSTRQDASYGYTF
TGTGCCAGCAGCACCCGACAGGATGCGAGCTATGGCTACACCTTC
>.|TRBJ2-3|TRBD2|TRBV4-3
CASSHVTSATDTQYF
TGCGCCAGCAGCCACGTGACTAGCGCCACAGATACGCAGTATTTT
>.|TRBJ2-7|.|TRBV6-2/TRBV6-3
CASSYPNPSREQYF
TGTGCCAGCAGTTACCCCAATCCCTCGCGCGAGCAGTACTTC
>.|TRBJ1-6|.|TRBV5-1
CASSLAFAGLSPLHF
TGCGCCAGCAGCTTGGCGTTCGCAGGGTTGTCCCCCCTCCACTTT
>.|TRBJ1-1|TRBD1|TRBV7-9
CASSLSGQGAGAEAFF
TGTGCCAGCAGCTTAAGCGGACAGGGGGCAGGGGCTGAAGCTTTCTTT
>.|TRBJ2-7|.|TRBV2
CASSLKEGHISYEQYF
TGTGCCAGCAGCCTCAAGGAGGGCCACATCTCCTACGAGCAGTACTTC
>.|TRBJ1-1|.|TRBV27
CASSLQGLTEAFF
TGTGCCAGCAGTTTACAGGGACTAACTGAAGCTTTCTTT
>.|TRBJ2-1|TRBD2|TRBV6-4
CASSLVAGRNEQFF
TGTGCCAGCAGTTTGGTAGCGGGAAGGAATGAGCAGTTCTTC
>.|TRBJ1-5|.|TRBV28
CASSLDQGSNQPQHF
TGTGCCAGCAGCTTGGATCAGGGGTCTAATCAGCCCCAGCATTTT
>few|TRBJ1-2|.|TRBV28
CASSGGYGYTF
TGTGCCAGCAGCGGGGGCTATGGCTACACCTTC
>.|TRBJ1-1|.|TRBV21-1
CASSKGRAPNTEAFF
TGTGCCAGCAGCAAAGGGCGGGCACCGAACACTGAAGCTTTCTTT
>.|TRBJ2-3|.|TRBV11-2
CASSLDRTVNRDTQYF
TGTGCCAGCAGCTTAGACCGGACAGTAAATAGAGATACGCAGTATTTT
>.|TRBJ2-7|TRBD1|TRBV2
CASRTGQATYEQYF
TGTGCCAGCCGTACGGGACAGGCAACCTACGAGCAGTACTTC
>.|TRBJ1-6|TRBD1|TRBV3-1/TRBV3-2
CASSDQGASYNSPLHF
TGTGCCAGCAGCGACCAGGGGGCCTCCTATAATTCACCCCTCCACTTT
>.|TRBJ2-7|TRBD2|TRBV3-1/TRBV3-2
CASSQTSGISYEQYF
TGTGCCAGCAGCCAAACTAGCGGGATCTCCTACGAGCAGTACTTC
>once|TRBJ2-5|TRBD1|TRBV11-2
CASSFLSGQGMGETQYF
TGTGCCAGCAGCTTCTTGAGCGGACAGGGGATGGGGGAGACCCAGTACTTC
>.|TRBJ2-1|TRBD2|TRBV6-2/TRBV6-3
CASSTRLAASYNEQFF
TGTGCCAGCAGTACACGACTAGCGGCGTCCTACAATGAGCAGTTCTTC
>.|TRBJ2-7|.|TRBV5-6
CASSLVAGTYEQYF
TGTGCCAGCAGCTTGGTTGCCGGGACCTACGAGCAGTACTTC
>.|TRBJ1-5|TRBD1|TRBV19
CASSETGVQPQHF
TGTGCCAGTAGTGAGACAGGGGTTCAGCCCCAGCATTTT
>.|TRBJ2-7|.|TRBV30
CAWSSGAYEQYF
TGTGCCTGGAGTAGCGGAGCCTACGAGCAGTACTTC
>.|TRBJ2-7|TRBD1|TRBV5-1
CASSSTGTGRSYEQYF
TGCGCCAGCAGTTCCACCGGGACAGGGAGGTCCTACGAGCAGTACTTC
>many|TRBJ2-5|.|TRBV5-1
CASTLTSRETQYF
TGCGCCAGCACCCTGACTAGTAGGGAGACCCAGTACTTC
>.|TRBJ2-3|TRBD2|TRBV16
CASSQSLASGRSDTQYF
TGTGCCAGCAGCCAATCCCTGGCTAGCGGGCGCTCAGATACGCAGTATTTT
>.|TRBJ2-7|.|TRBV4-2
CASSPSAGDMNFYEQYF
TGTGCCAGCAGCCCATCCGCAGGGGATATGAACTTCTACGAGCAGTACTTC
>.|TRBJ1-1|.|TRBV6-5
CASSSWGAEAFF
TGTGCCAGCAGCTCATGGGGCGCTGAAGCTTTCTTT
>few|TRBJ1-5|.|TRBV2
CASSDRVGQPQHF
TGTGCCAGCAGTGACAGGGTGGGTCAGCCCCAGCATTTT
>.|TRBJ2-7|TRBD2|TRBV28
CASSFVSASGSHEQYF
TGTGCCAGCAGTTTTGTGTCGGCTAGCGGGAGTCACGAGCAGTACTTC
>many|TRBJ2-5|.|TRBV7-2
CASSLEPPETQYF
TGTGCCAGCAGCTTAGAGCCTCCGGAGACCCAGTACTTC
>.|TRBJ2-1|TRBD2|TRBV9
CASSLMTSGSVNNEQFF
TGTGCCAGCAGCCTCATGACTAGCGGGAGTGTAAACAATGAGCAGTTCTTC
>.|TRBJ2-7|.|TRBV6-2/TRBV6-3
CASSYKMGTYEQYF
TGTGCCAGCAGTTACAAGATGGGGACTTACGAGCAGTACTTC
>.|TRBJ1-1|TRBD1|TRBV29-1
CSVEGTELTMNTEAFF
TGCAGCGTTGAGGGGACAGAACTAACTATGAACACTGAAGCTTTCTTT
>.|TRBJ2-7|.|TRBV21-1
CASSGQIEQYF
TGTGCCAGCAGCGGACAGATCGAGCAGTACTTC
>.|TRBJ2-7|TRBD2|TRBV19
CASSGLAGGAPEQYF
TGTGCCAGTAGCGGACTAGCGGGAGGTGCACCAGAGCAGTACTTC
>.|TRBJ1-2|TRBD1|TRBV6-5
CASSNPTGTGYGYTF
TGTGCCAGCAGTAACCCCACCGGGACAGGATATGGCTACACCTTC
>once|TRBJ2-3|TRBD2|TRBV7-2
CASSLVVAGASTDTQYF
TGTGCCAGCAGCTTAGTAGTAGCGGGGGCTAGCACAGATACGCAGTATTTT
>few|TRBJ2-6|.|TRBV5-1
CASSLEAGSGANVLTF
TGCGCCAGCAGCTTGGAAGCGGGTTCAGGGGCCAACGTCCTGACTTTC
>once|TRBJ1-2|.|TRBV23-1
CASSQSGRQGYGYTF
TGCGCCAGCAGTCAATCGGGGCGGCAGGGCTATGGCTACACCTTC
>.|TRBJ2-5|TRBD2|TRBV7-2
CASSVGTSGGGQETQYF
TGTGCCAGCAGCGTCGGGACTAGCGGGGGAGGGCAAGAGACCCAGTACTTC
>.|TRBJ2-3|.|TRBV9
CASSVGPGGRADTQYF
TGTGCCAGCAGCGTAGGCCCGGGGGGCCGCGCAGATACGCAGTATTTT
>.|TRBJ1-2|.|TRBV5-1
CASSLEPGYGYTF
TGCGCCAGCAGCTTGGAACCAGGGTATGGCTACACCTTC
>.|TRBJ1-1|.|TRBV7-2
CASSLGRGRNTEAFF
TGTGCCAGCAGCTTAGGGAGGGGTCGTAACACTGAAGCTTTCTTT
>.|TRBJ1-3|.|TRBV5-1
CASSLWGETRNTIYF
TGCGCCAGCAGCTTGTGGGGGGAGACTAGAAACACCATATATTTT
>.|TRBJ2-5|.|TRBV6-2/TRBV6-3
CASSYGWGGRETQYF
TGTGCCAGCAGTTACGGGTGGGGGGGGCGTGAGACCCAGTACTTC
>.|TRBJ2-3|TRBD2|TRBV5-1
CASTGTRDGDTQYF
TGCGCCAGCACCGGGACTAGGGATGGAGATACGCAGTATTTT
>.|TRBJ2-1|.|TRBV14
CASSRNRALSQFF
TGTGCCAGCAGCCGAAACAGGGCCCTTTCGCAGTTCTTC
>.|TRBJ2-7|TRBD2|TRBV19
CASSSGRAYEQYF
TGTGCCAGTAGTAGCGGGAGGGCCTACGAGCAGTACTTC
>.|TRBJ1-1|.|TRBV6-5
CASRTGAGSNTEAFF
TGTGCCAGCAGAACGGGAGCAGGGTCGAACACTGAAGCTTTCTTT
>.|TRBJ2-1|TRBD2|TRBV7-2
CASSLSRGDNEQFF
TGTGCCAGCAGCTTATCGCGGGGGGACAATGAGCAGTTCTTC
>.|TRBJ2-7|TRBD1|TRBV28
CASRDYHGTGGEQYF
TGTGCCAGCAGGGACTACCACGGGACAGGGGGCGAGCAGTACTTC
>.|TRBJ2-2|.|TRBV11-3
CASSSGSGELFF
TGTGCCAGCAGCTCGGGGTCTGGGGAGCTGTTTTTT
>once|TRBJ2-7|TRBD2|TRBV28
CASRSPSGRSYEQYF
TGTGCCAGCAGGTCCCCTAGCGGGCGATCCTACGAGCAGTACTTC